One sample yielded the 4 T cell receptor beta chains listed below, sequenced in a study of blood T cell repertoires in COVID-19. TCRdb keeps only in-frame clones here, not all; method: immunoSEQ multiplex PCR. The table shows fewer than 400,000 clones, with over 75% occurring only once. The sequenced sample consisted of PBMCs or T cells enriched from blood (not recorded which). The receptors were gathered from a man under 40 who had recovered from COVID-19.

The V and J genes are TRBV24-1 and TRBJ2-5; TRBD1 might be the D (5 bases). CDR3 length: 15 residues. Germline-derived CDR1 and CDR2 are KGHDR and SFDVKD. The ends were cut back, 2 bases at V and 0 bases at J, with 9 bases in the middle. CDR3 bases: TGTGCCACCAGTGATTCAGGGTCCCACCAAGAGACCCAGTACTTC. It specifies CATSDSGSHQETQYF.

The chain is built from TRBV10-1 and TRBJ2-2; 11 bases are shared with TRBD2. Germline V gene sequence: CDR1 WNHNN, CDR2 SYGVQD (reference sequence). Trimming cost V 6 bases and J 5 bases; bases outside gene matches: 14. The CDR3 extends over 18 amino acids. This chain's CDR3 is CASSPWASGGLGTGELFF. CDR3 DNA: TGCGCCAGCAGCCCTTGGGCTAGCGGGGGGCTGGGGACCGGGGAGCTGTTTTTT.

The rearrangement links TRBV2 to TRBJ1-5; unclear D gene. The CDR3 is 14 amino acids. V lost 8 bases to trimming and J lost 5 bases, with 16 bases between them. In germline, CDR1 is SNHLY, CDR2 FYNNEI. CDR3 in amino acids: CASGSRPADQPQHF. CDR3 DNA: TGTGCCAGCGGTTCCCGGCCCGCGGATCAGCCCCAGCATTTT.

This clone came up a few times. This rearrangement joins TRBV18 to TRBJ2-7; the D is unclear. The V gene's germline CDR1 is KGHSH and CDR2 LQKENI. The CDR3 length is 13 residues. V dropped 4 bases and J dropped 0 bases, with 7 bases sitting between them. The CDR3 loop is CASSLQSSYEQYF. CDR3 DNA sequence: TGTGCCAGCTCACTACAGAGCTCCTACGAGCAGTACTTC.